The 13 T cell receptor beta chains presented below share a single source sample, sequenced in a study of blood T cell repertoires in COVID-19. Only in-frame clones appear in the TCRdb table, and some are missing; sequencing was by immunoSEQ multiplex PCR. The sample holds 200,000 to 250,000 clones, about 85% seen once. The sequencing sample was made of peripheral blood. These receptors were collected from a woman younger than 35 who had recovered from COVID-19.

This clone was detected only a few times. The V and J genes are TRBV3-1 (or the pseudogene TRBV3-2) and TRBJ2-5; D gene unclear. The CDR3 is 15 residues long. Germline CDR1 LGHDT, CDR2 YNNKEL (reference sequence). Trimming left V 4 bases short and J 5 bases short, with 17 bases between. CDR3 in DNA: TGTGCCAGCAGCCCCGTCGCGTTAAGGCGGGAGACCCAGTACTTC. It codes for CASSPVALRRETQYF.

J is TRBJ2-7 and V is TRBV12-5, with D maybe TRBD2 (6 bases). Trimming took 1 base from V and 1 from J, leaving 14 bases between them. The CDR3 totals 16 residues. Looked up from germline, CDR1 is LGHNT and CDR2 is FRNRAP. CDR3 coding DNA: TGTGCTAGTGGTTTGGGCGGGACTCTGAATTCCTACGAGCAGTACTTC. Translating gives CASGLGGTLNSYEQYF.

The chain employs TRBV27 and TRBJ1-1; 8 bases fit TRBD1. The V gene end was trimmed by 5 bases and the J gene end by 6 bases; junction bases not matched to a gene: 5. Germline V gene sequence: CDR1 MNHEY, CDR2 SMNVEV (reference sequence). This CDR3 comprises 13 residues. Here the CDR3 DNA reads TGTGCCAGCAGTCCGCGGGGACAGGCTGAAGCTTTCTTT. Protein product: CASSPRGQAEAFF.

The chain is built from TRBV27 and TRBJ1-2; the D gene is possibly TRBD1 (5 bases). The V gene's germline CDR1 is MNHEY and CDR2 SMNVEV (reference sequence). The CDR3 length is 14 residues. V shed 5 bases and J shed 4 bases, with 14 bases lying between them. The CDR3 sequence: CASSPGGVGYGYTF. Here the CDR3 DNA reads TGTGCCAGCAGTCCGGGGGGGGTGGGCTATGGCTACACCTTC.

The V and J genes are TRBV30 and TRBJ1-3, with D perhaps matching TRBD1 (5 bases). V was trimmed by 1 base and J by 4 bases, leaving 8 bases between them. CDR1 is GTSNPN, CDR2 SVGIG, per germline (reference sequence). This CDR3 spans 13 amino acids. The CDR3 DNA reads TGTGCCTGGAGTGCCAACAGGGGAAACACCATATATTTT. It specifies CAWSANRGNTIYF.

CDR3 DNA: TGTGCCAGTAGCCCAGGGCGGCTTAGTGGTTCACCCCTCCACTTT. As protein: CASSPGRLSGSPLHF. The chain uses TRBV19 and TRBJ1-6; TRBD1 is a possible D gene (5 bases). V lost 6 bases to trimming and J lost 9 bases, with 18 bases between them. The germline V gene has CDR1 LNHDA and CDR2 SQIVND (reference sequence). The CDR3 extends over 15 amino acids.

V gene TRBV9 combines with J gene TRBJ2-5; 8 bases are shared with TRBD2. Per germline, CDR1 SGDLS and CDR2 YYNGEE. V lost 2 bases to trimming and J lost 2 bases; unmatched junction nucleotides: 2. The CDR3 extends over 14 amino acids. CDR3 amino acids: CASSVAGGQETQYF. For the CDR3, the DNA is TGTGCCAGCAGCGTCGCGGGAGGACAAGAGACCCAGTACTTC. Supplemented by reference TRBV9 and TRBJ2-5, the full variable domain reads DSGVTQTPKHLITATGQRVTLRCSPRSGDLSVYWYQQSLDQGLQFLIQYYNGEERAKGNILERFSAQQFPDLHSELNLSSLELGDSALYFCASSVAGGQETQYFGPGTRLLVL.

The chain joins TRBV6-1 to TRBJ1-1; possibly TRBD1 for D (5 bases). Trimming removed 0 bases at V and 7 bases at J, with 12 bases between. From germline, CDR1 is MNHNS and CDR2 SASEGT. This CDR3 is built from 14 residues. DNA of the CDR3: TGTGCCAGCAGTGAAGCGGGGGGATGGATTGAAGCTTTCTTT. Translating gives CASSEAGGWIEAFF.

This rearrangement joins TRBV10-3 to TRBJ2-3, with a possible D match to TRBD2 (6 bases). Trimming removed 2 bases from V and 1 base from J, with 10 bases in between. The CDR3 extends over 15 amino acids. Germline V gene data show CDR1 as ENHRY and CDR2 as SYGVKD. The CDR3 protein is CAISEKGGRTDTQYF. The CDR3 DNA is TGTGCCATCAGTGAGAAGGGAGGACGCACAGATACGCAGTATTTT.

The J gene is TRBJ1-2, the V gene TRBV11-2; no reliable D call. CDR1 and CDR2 from the germline V gene are SGHAT and FQNNGV. There are 13 residues in the CDR3. V was pared by 3 bases and J by 8 bases, with 13 bases between. The CDR3 loop is CASSFPAREGYTF. The CDR3 bases are TGTGCCAGCAGCTTTCCCGCACGAGAGGGCTACACCTTC.

This sequence joins TRBV9 and TRBJ1-1, with 7 nucleotides matching TRBD1. The CDR3 spans 13 residues. V was pared by 4 bases and J by 10 bases, with 10 bases of the junction left unmatched. The germline gives CDR1 SGDLS, CDR2 YYNGEE. The CDR3 sequence is CASSSHSGGLAFF. The CDR3 nucleotides read TGTGCCAGCAGCTCCCATTCAGGGGGTTTAGCTTTCTTT.

The chain is built from TRBV21-1 and TRBJ2-3; the table's D call, TRBD2, has no DNA check behind it. TRBV21-1 is given as a pseudogene. The length of the CDR3 is 18 residues. In DNA form, the CDR3 reads TGTGCCAGCAGCAAAAGAGCCGGACTAGCGGGAGATGGAGATACGCAGTATTTT. This codes for CASSKRAGLAGDGDTQYF.

The V and J genes are TRBV20-1 and TRBJ1-1; unclear D gene. There are 13 residues in the CDR3. Germline CDR1 DFQATT, CDR2 SNEGSKA (reference sequence). Trimming took 3 bases from V and 3 from J, leaving 11 bases between them. The CDR3 region has the DNA TGCAGTGCTAGTCCGGGTTTCTACACTGAAGCTTTCTTT. It translates to CSASPGFYTEAFF.